Following are 21 T cell receptor beta chains from one sample sequenced in a study of beta chain features in type 1 diabetes. The whole isolated RNA underwent reverse transcription, so sequencing captured expressed TCRB transcripts. Clones were sequenced by immunoSEQ multiplex PCR, and TCRdb holds only the in-frame ones, with some missing. The data show 250,000 to 350,000 clones, with around 15% seen just once and under 8.5% held by the top ten. Sequencing was carried out using central memory CD4+ T cells from blood. These receptors all stem from a young man in good health.

This clone was detected only a few times. The chain links TRBV30 to TRBJ1-5, with 8 bases identical to TRBD1. The CDR3 spans 13 residues. V lost 4 bases and J lost 7; bases outside the gene matches: 6. Germline V gene lookup returns CDR1 GTSNPN and CDR2 SVGIG (reference sequence). This chain's CDR3 is CAWNPTGGQPQHF. In DNA form, the CDR3 reads TGTGCCTGGAACCCTACAGGGGGGCAGCCCCAGCATTTT.

This chain connects TRBV6-5 to TRBJ2-2, with D maybe TRBD1 (6 bases). In germline, CDR1 is MNHEY, CDR2 SVGAGI. CDR3 length: 15 amino acids. V lost 4 bases, J lost 0 bases, and 9 bases lay in between. The CDR3: CASSSGTTNTGELFF. The DNA of the CDR3 is TGTGCCAGCAGTTCCGGGACAACGAACACCGGGGAGCTGTTTTTT.

This clone was seen a handful of times. The DNA of the CDR3 is TGTGCCAGCAGCTTAATGGGGGGTCACGAGCAGTACGTC. This codes for CASSLMGGHEQYV. V usage is TRBV7-9 and J usage is TRBJ2-7; perhaps TRBD2 as D (6 bases). Per germline, CDR1 SEHNR and CDR2 FQNEAQ (reference sequence). This CDR3 is built from 13 residues. With 2 bases removed from V and 5 bases from J, the gap between germline ends came to 10 bases.

This clone was counted only a few times. This chain uses TRBV5-1 with TRBJ1-2, with 7 bases identical to TRBD1. CDR3 length: 15 amino acids. Losses at the gene ends were 2 bases for V and 1 base for J; bases not matched to a gene: 5. The germline V gene has CDR1 SGHRS and CDR2 YFSETQ. The CDR3: CASSLAGTDNYGYTF. Written as DNA, the CDR3 is TGCGCCAGCAGCTTAGCCGGGACAGATAACTATGGCTACACCTTC.

V and J are TRBV5-1 and TRBJ1-1, with a possible D match to TRBD1 (5 bases). The germline V and J ends were trimmed by 2 bases and 8 bases, with 16 bases remaining between them. The V gene's germline CDR1 is SGHRS and CDR2 YFSETQ. The CDR3 sequence is 14 residues long. This chain's CDR3 is CASSLDPGPREAFF. The CDR3 DNA follows: TGCGCCAGCAGCTTAGACCCGGGGCCCAGGGAAGCTTTCTTT.

The chain uses TRBV7-2 and TRBJ1-6; D is unclear. The germline V gene encodes CDR1 SGHTA and CDR2 FQGNSA. The CDR3 is 15 residues long. V shed 1 base and J shed 2 bases, with 6 bases lying between them. The CDR3 here is CASSLDFTYNSPLHF. CDR3 DNA: TGTGCCAGCAGCTTAGATTTCACCTATAATTCACCCCTCCACTTT.

A few counts support this clone. V gene TRBV7-8 combines with J gene TRBJ1-2; D might be TRBD1 (5 bases). V was clipped by 1 base and J by 4 bases, with 10 bases between them. This CDR3 spans 14 amino acids. Germline-derived CDR1 and CDR2 are SGHVS and FQNEAQ. The CDR3, as DNA: TGTGCCAGCAGCTTAGACGGGGGACTCTATGGCTACACCTTC. It is translated as CASSLDGGLYGYTF.

The rearrangement joins TRBV13 to TRBJ2-7, with D tentatively TRBD1 or TRBD2 (6 bases each). CDR1 and CDR2 from the germline V gene are PRHDT and FYEKMQ (reference sequence). V was trimmed by 5 bases and J by 3 bases, leaving 11 bases between them. This CDR3 comprises 13 residues. The CDR3 sequence is CASSAGQYYEQYF. CDR3 nucleotides: TGTGCCAGCAGCGCGGGACAATACTACGAGCAGTACTTC. Full variable domain (remainder filled in from reference TRBV13 and TRBJ2-7): AAGVIQSPRHLIKEKRETATLKCYPIPRHDTVYWYQQGPGQDPQFLISFYEKMQSDKGSIPDRFSAQQFSDYHSELNMSSLELGDSALYFCASSAGQYYEQYFGPGTRLTVT.

This clone was seen a few times. The chain combines TRBV30 with TRBJ2-3; D possibly matches TRBD1 or TRBD2 (6 bases each). Germline V lookup: CDR1 GTSNPN, CDR2 SVGIG (reference sequence). The CDR3 length is 15 residues. V lost 2 bases to trimming and J lost 4 bases, with 16 bases between them. CDR3 protein: CAWSPFRGAADTQYF. In DNA, the CDR3 is TGTGCCTGGAGTCCCTTTAGGGGGGCGGCAGATACGCAGTATTTT.

This clone was counted many times. The sample holds other DNA sequences that translate to the same CDR3. This chain connects TRBV5-1 to TRBJ2-5, with 8 nucleotides matching TRBD2. The germline CDR1 and CDR2 sequences are SGHRS and YFSETQ. V shed 4 bases, J shed 1 base, and the junction held 3 bases outside the gene matches. The CDR3 consists of 14 residues. The chain's CDR3 is CASSRGTSQETQYF. The CDR3 nucleotides read TGCGCCAGCAGCAGGGGGACTAGCCAAGAGACCCAGTACTTC. Variable domain in full (rest from reference TRBV5-1 and TRBJ2-5): KAGVTQTPRYLIKTRGQQVTLSCSPISGHRSVSWYQQTPGQGLQFLFEYFSETQRNKGNFPGRFSGRQFSNSRSEMNVSTLELGDSALYLCASSRGTSQETQYFGPGTRLLVL.

The rearrangement joins TRBV11-3 to TRBJ1-2, with 7 bases aligning to TRBD1. This CDR3 is built from 16 residues. With 0 bases clipped from V and 6 bases from J, the junction kept 10 bases outside the gene matches. Germline lookup yields CDR1 SGHNT and CDR2 YENEEA. In DNA form, the CDR3 reads TGTGCCAGCAGCTTAGATCGCTACAGGGGAAAGGATGGCTACACCTTC. It is translated as CASSLDRYRGKDGYTF.

V is TRBV7-2 and J is TRBJ2-7, with D hard to call. This CDR3 comprises 13 residues. Germline values: CDR1 SGHTA, CDR2 FQGNSA. V lost 3 bases and J 5 bases, leaving 11 bases between the germline ends. CDR3 DNA: TGTGCCAGCAGCTTGTTGGGGAATAACGAGCAGTACTTC. It codes for CASSLLGNNEQYF.

The rearrangement joins TRBV4-2 to TRBJ2-1, with 8 bases that match TRBD2. The junction had 7 bases not matched to a gene; V was cut back by 0 bases and J by 0 bases. The CDR3 spans 18 residues. The germline V gene has CDR1 LGHNA and CDR2 YNFKEQ. The CDR3: CASSQDLPTSGSYNEQFF. CDR3 DNA sequence: TGTGCCAGCAGCCAAGATCTCCCCACTAGCGGCTCCTACAATGAGCAGTTCTTC.

This rearrangement joins TRBV18 to TRBJ1-6; the D gene is possibly TRBD1 (6 bases). The CDR3 consists of 15 residues. Between the trimmed V and J ends, which lost 3 bases and 8 bases, there was a span of 14 bases. Germline V gives CDR1 KGHSH, CDR2 LQKENI. The CDR3 protein is CASSPRQDSHSPLHF. DNA of the CDR3: TGTGCCAGCTCACCTCGACAGGACTCCCATTCACCCCTCCACTTT. Drawing the rest from reference TRBV18 and TRBJ1-6, the complete variable domain is NAGVMQNPRHLVRRRGQEARLRCSPMKGHSHVYWYRQLPEEGLKFMVYLQKENIIDESGMPKERFSAEFPKEGPSILRIQQVVRGDSAAYFCASSPRQDSHSPLHFGNGTRLTVT.

This clone was seen a few times. J is TRBJ2-3 and V is TRBV11-3, with 8 bases fitting TRBD2. Germline CDR1 is SGHNT and CDR2 is YENEEA. The CDR3 consists of 14 residues. V gave up 4 bases and J gave up 6 bases; unmatched junction bases: 6. CDR3 sequence: CASSSGTRGDTQYF. The CDR3 nucleotides read TGTGCCAGCAGCTCCGGGACTAGGGGGGATACGCAGTATTTT.

About this clone itself: Sequence at one end of the junction differs from germline and may be a read error. This sequence joins TRBV7-9 and TRBJ2-2; 7 nucleotides match TRBD1. Germline V gene sequence: CDR1 SEHNR, CDR2 FQNEAQ (reference sequence). The CDR3 sequence is 17 residues long. The CDR3 region is CACSPPVDRDSFGELFF. The DNA for the CDR3 is TGTGCCTGCAGCCCCCCCGTGGACCGGGACAGCTTCGGGGAGCTGTTTTTT.

The rearrangement links TRBV2 to TRBJ2-1, with D possibly being TRBD1 (5 bases). Germline CDR1 and CDR2: SNHLY and FYNNEI. There are 14 residues in the CDR3. V lost 6 bases to trimming and J lost 7 bases, with 16 bases between them. CDR3: CASRYRSDTNEQFF. CDR3 in DNA: TGTGCCAGCAGATACAGGTCGGACACGAATGAGCAGTTCTTC.

The V gene is TRBV7-3, the J gene TRBJ1-1; D perhaps matches TRBD1 (6 bases). The CDR3 runs to 16 residues. Germline V gene lookup returns CDR1 SGHTA and CDR2 FQGTGA. V lost 5 bases and J 6 bases, leaving 22 bases between the germline ends. The CDR3 coding sequence is TGTGCCAGCAGCACTACAGGGCGCCACTATAAGGCTGAAGCTTTCTTT. This translates into CASSTTGRHYKAEAFF.

This clone was seen at least ten times. This chain connects TRBV13 to TRBJ1-4, with TRBD1 as a possible D gene (6 bases). Per the germline V gene, CDR1 is PRHDT and CDR2 is FYEKMQ (reference sequence). The CDR3 runs to 14 residues. Trimming removed 4 bases from V and 7 bases from J, with 13 bases in between. The CDR3 DNA sequence: TGTGCCAGCAGCTCGAACAAACAGGGTGAAAAACTGTTTTTT. Translation gives CASSSNKQGEKLFF.

This clone was counted a few times. J is TRBJ1-3 and V is TRBV2; D remains ambiguous. The CDR3 is made up of 14 amino acids. CDR1 and CDR2 from the germline V gene are SNHLY and FYNNEI. V lost 5 bases, J lost 10 bases, and 18 bases lay in between. The CDR3 here is CASSRELPGSTIYF. The CDR3 nucleotides are TGTGCCAGCAGTCGGGAACTCCCGGGAAGTACCATATATTTT.

A note on this clone: The same CDR3 can be traced to other DNA sequences in this sample. V usage is TRBV7-2 and J usage is TRBJ1-1; D is undetermined. V was trimmed by 1 base and J by 1 base, leaving 4 bases between them. The germline V gene encodes CDR1 SGHTA and CDR2 FQGNSA. There are 13 residues in the CDR3. The CDR3 nucleotides are TGTGCCAGCAGCTTAGGGGCGAACACTGAAGCTTTCTTT. It specifies CASSLGANTEAFF.